This T cell receptor (beta chain) originates from a study of cytomegalovirus exposure and HLA in healthy donors. Whole-study findings and limits: In a later analysis, productive TCRs from donors in an Asian-associated ancestry cluster reportedly carried fewer N-insertions than the cohort mean. Most subjects' HLA-A and HLA-B alleles were reportedly predicted from TCR beta sequences.

PCR was performed using 60 Vbeta and 13 Jbeta primers. Profiled with immunoSEQ multiplex PCR; TCRdb holds only in-frame clones, not every one. The data contain about 130,000 clones, around 74% of them singletons. Concerning this clone: The antigen is not known.

Sampled while nominally healthy, donors likely had unrecorded immune exposures. Germline V gene data show CDR1 as LGHNA and CDR2 as YSLEER. This CDR3 region has 17 residues. V lost 1 base to trimming and J lost 1 base, with 16 bases between them. The sequence derives from a man aged 25-40 years in good health and CMV-seronegative. The sample comprised PBMCs. The chain carries TRBV4-3 and TRBJ1-1, with D hard to call. For the CDR3, the DNA is TGCGCCAGCAGCCAAGGTCCCCAGGCAGGTCCGAACACTGAAGCTTTCTTT. It encodes CASSQGPQAGPNTEAFF.